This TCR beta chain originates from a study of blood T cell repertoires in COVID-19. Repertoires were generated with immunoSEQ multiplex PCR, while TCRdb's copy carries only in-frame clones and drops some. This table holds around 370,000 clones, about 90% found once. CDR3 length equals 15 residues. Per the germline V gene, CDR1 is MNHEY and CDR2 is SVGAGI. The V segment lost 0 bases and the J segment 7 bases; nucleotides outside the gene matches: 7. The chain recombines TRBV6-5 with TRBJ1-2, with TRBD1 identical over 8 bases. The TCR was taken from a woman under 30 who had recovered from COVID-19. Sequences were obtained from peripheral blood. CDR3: CASSYSSGGELGYTF. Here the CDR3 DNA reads TGTGCCAGCAGTTACTCTTCAGGGGGCGAACTTGGCTACACCTTC.